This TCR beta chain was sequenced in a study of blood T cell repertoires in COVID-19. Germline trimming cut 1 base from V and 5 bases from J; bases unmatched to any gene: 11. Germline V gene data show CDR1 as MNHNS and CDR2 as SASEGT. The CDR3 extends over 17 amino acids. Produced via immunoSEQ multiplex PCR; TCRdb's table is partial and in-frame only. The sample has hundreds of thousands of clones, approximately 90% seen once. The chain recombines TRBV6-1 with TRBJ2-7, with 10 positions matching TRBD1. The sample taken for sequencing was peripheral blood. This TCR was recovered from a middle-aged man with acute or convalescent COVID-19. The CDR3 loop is CASSEGDRGYRTDEQYF. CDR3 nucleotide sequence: TGTGCCAGCAGTGAAGGGGACAGGGGCTATCGGACGGACGAGCAGTACTTC.